This is a list of T cell receptor beta chains from one sample in a study of blood T cell repertoires in COVID-19. Repertoires were generated with immunoSEQ multiplex PCR, while TCRdb's copy carries only in-frame clones and drops some. The table records 300,000 to 450,000 clones, more than 80% of them present only once. The specimen sequenced was PBMCs or T cells enriched from blood (not recorded which). Every receptor here comes from a man aged 18 to 30 who had recovered from COVID-19. The conserved cysteine and the conserved F or W are not part of the CDR3 here.

j_call | v_call | cdr3_aa
TRBJ2-1 | TRBV11-3 | ASSFGTSGNEQF
TRBJ1-2 | TRBV4-3 | ASRRRTGGDYGYT
TRBJ2-2 | TRBV4-2 | ASSQEGQGIGELF
TRBJ2-1 | TRBV6-5 | ASSYTSSGRIEQF
TRBJ2-3 | TRBV7-3 | ASSASGTSGGIDTQY
TRBJ2-7 | TRBV7-9 | ASSLSYEQY
TRBJ2-7 | TRBV5-4 | ASSYYGLAIYEQY
TRBJ1-2 | TRBV12-2 | ASRFIYSIEVPYGYT
TRBJ2-3 | TRBV28 | ASYPGQGTDTQY
TRBJ1-3 | TRBV6-5 | ASSSYSGNTIY
TRBJ1-5 | TRBV19 | ASRETGNSNQPQH
TRBJ2-3 | TRBV9 | ASSPKEWLAGPTDTQY
TRBJ1-2 | TRBV5-6 | ASSLATGWDGYT
TRBJ2-7 | TRBV2 | ASSARTGGMNEQY